Listed here are 27 T cell receptor beta chains from one sample, sequenced in a study of blood T cell repertoires in COVID-19. TCRdb's copy holds only in-frame clones and misses some; the assay was immunoSEQ multiplex PCR. Seen here are more than 200,000 clones, approximately 81% observed once, and the top ten hold 4.2%. Input material: peripheral blood. The origin of the receptors is a man between 60 and 75 years old with acute or convalescent COVID-19.

In this sample, this clone turned up once. The chain combines TRBV5-1 with TRBJ2-5; TRBD2 might be the D (5 bases). Trimming shortened V by 0 bases and J by 2 bases, and 8 bases separated the two germline ends. CDR3 length: 14 amino acids. Germline V gene data show CDR1 as SGHRS and CDR2 as YFSETQ. CDR3: CASSLAGEQETQYF. The CDR3, as DNA: TGCGCCAGCAGCTTGGCCGGGGAACAAGAGACCCAGTACTTC.

The CDR3 region is CASSWGLVAGTDTQYF. In DNA, the CDR3 is TGTGCCAGCAGCTGGGGGTTGGTAGCGGGCACAGATACGCAGTATTTT. V is TRBV7-9 and J is TRBJ2-3; TRBD2 might be the D (6 bases). Germline V gene data show CDR1 as SEHNR and CDR2 as FQNEAQ (reference sequence). The CDR3 extends over 16 amino acids. Trimming took off 4 bases at V and 1 base at J, with 15 bases between the two ends.

The chain links TRBV28 to TRBJ1-1; 9 bases agree with TRBD1. Germline CDR1 MDHEN, CDR2 SYDVKM. Unmatched junction bases numbered 7, after V lost 6 bases and J lost 5 bases. The CDR3 sequence is 14 residues long. DNA of the CDR3: TGTGCCAGCAGGTTAACAGGGGGCATGACTGAAGCTTTCTTT. It encodes CASRLTGGMTEAFF.

This chain uses TRBV6-5 with TRBJ1-1, with a possible D match to TRBD1 (5 bases). CDR1 and CDR2 (germline): MNHEY, SVGAGI. V lost 5 bases and J 1 base, leaving 11 bases between the germline ends. The CDR3 extends over 14 amino acids. CDR3 nucleotides: TGTGCCAGCAGTAAGGGACTTAAGAACACTGAAGCTTTCTTT. It yields the protein CASSKGLKNTEAFF.

The table lists this clone with a few counts. V usage is TRBV6-6 and J usage is TRBJ2-7; tentative D call: TRBD1 (6 bases). The CDR3 loop spans 14 amino acids. Trimming removed 4 bases from V and 2 bases from J, with 12 bases in between. Germline values: CDR1 MNHNY, CDR2 SVGAGI (reference sequence). The CDR3 loop is CASSSIQGTYEQYF. CDR3 DNA: TGTGCCAGCAGTTCAATTCAGGGGACCTACGAGCAGTACTTC.

The chain has TRBV6-2 or TRBV6-3 and TRBJ2-7; 11 positions agree with TRBD2. Trimming cost V 6 bases and J 2 bases; bases outside gene matches: 15. The germline V gene has CDR1 MNHEY and CDR2 SVGEGT. The CDR3 totals 18 residues. CDR3 region: CASSPAVGNSGRAYEQYF. In DNA, the CDR3 is TGTGCCAGCAGCCCTGCGGTCGGTAATAGCGGGAGGGCCTACGAGCAGTACTTC.

The chain joins TRBV5-1 to TRBJ1-1; 7 bases are shared with TRBD1. The CDR3 contains 14 residues. V dropped 0 bases and J dropped 6; count of bases not matched to a gene: 5. CDR1 SGHRS and CDR2 YFSETQ come from the germline V gene. CDR3 bases: TGCGCCAGCAGCTTGGGTAGCGACAGGGCTGAAGCTTTCTTT. It translates to CASSLGSDRAEAFF.

The chain uses TRBV30 and TRBJ2-1; tentative D call: TRBD2 (6 bases). Germline V CDR1 and CDR2: GTSNPN, SVGIG (reference sequence). The CDR3 is 14 amino acids. V was cut by 4 bases and J by 5 bases, with 15 bases left in between. CDR3 residues: CAWTPGPGDNEQFF. CDR3 DNA sequence: TGTGCCTGGACTCCGGGACCGGGAGACAATGAGCAGTTCTTC.

The chain carries TRBV27 and TRBJ2-1, with 9 positions matching TRBD2. The V gene end was trimmed by 3 bases and the J gene end by 9 bases; junction bases not matched to a gene: 12. There are 16 residues in the CDR3. The germline V gene encodes CDR1 MNHEY and CDR2 SMNVEV (reference sequence). The CDR3 DNA is TGTGCCAGCAGTTTGGGGAGTCTAGCGGGGATGAGTGAGCAGTTCTTC. Amino acids: CASSLGSLAGMSEQFF.

The chain carries TRBV19 and TRBJ1-1; no clear D. Per germline, CDR1 LNHDA and CDR2 SQIVND (reference sequence). Trimming stripped 10 bases from V and 1 base from J, with 13 bases between. The CDR3 sequence is 13 residues long. CDR3 amino acids: CATGLARNTEAFF. The CDR3 region has the DNA TGTGCCACAGGCCTGGCGAGGAACACTGAAGCTTTCTTT.

The chain joins TRBV6-4 to TRBJ1-5; D might be TRBD1 (5 bases). Germline loops: CDR1 MRHNA, CDR2 SNTAGT. This CDR3 region has 16 residues. The ends were cut back, 1 base at V and 3 bases at J, with 13 bases in the middle. The CDR3 here is CASSDYRRGLNQPQHF. DNA of the CDR3: TGTGCCAGCAGTGACTACCGGCGGGGCCTCAATCAGCCCCAGCATTTT.

The chain uses TRBV5-6 and TRBJ2-7; a possible D gene is TRBD1 (5 bases). V lost 3 bases to trimming and J lost 9 bases, with 10 bases between them. The germline gives CDR1 SGHDT, CDR2 YYEEEE. This CDR3 is 11 amino acids long. The CDR3 DNA reads as TGTGCCAGCAGCTCGCATGGGGCGCAGTACTTC. Translation: CASSSHGAQYF. Supplemented by reference TRBV5-6 and TRBJ2-7, the full variable domain reads DAGVTQSPTHLIKTRGQQVTLRCSPKSGHDTVSWYQQALGQGPQFIFQYYEEEERQRGNFPDRFSGHQFPNYSSELNVNALLLGDSALYLCASSSHGAQYFGPGTRLTVT.

J is TRBJ1-1 and V is TRBV9; 9 bases fit TRBD1. J was trimmed by 0 bases and V by 4 bases; bases with no gene match: 4. There are 15 residues in the CDR3. Germline CDR1 and CDR2: SGDLS and YYNGEE. DNA of the CDR3: TGTGCCAGCAGCCCCGGGACAGGGCTGAACACTGAAGCTTTCTTT. Translated, it gives CASSPGTGLNTEAFF.

This chain connects TRBV6-2 or TRBV6-3 to TRBJ1-2, with 8 bases that match TRBD1. J lost 0 bases, V lost 2 bases, and 5 bases had no gene match. Germline CDR1 and CDR2: MNHEY and SVGEGT. CDR3 length: 16 residues. The CDR3 DNA is TGTGCCAGCAGTTACGGACAGGGCATCGCTAACTATGGCTACACCTTC. Translation: CASSYGQGIANYGYTF.

The V and J genes are TRBV6-2 or TRBV6-3 and TRBJ1-6, with a tentative D call TRBD1 (5 bases). Trimming pared 0 bases from V and 9 bases from J, leaving 6 bases between. Germline assignment: CDR1 MNHEY and CDR2 SVGEGT. The CDR3 totals 13 residues. CDR3: CASSYSRGSPLHF. In DNA form, the CDR3 reads TGTGCCAGCAGTTACTCTAGGGGTTCACCCCTCCACTTT.

The gene calls are TRBV18 and TRBJ2-1; D is possibly TRBD2 (5 bases). Germline values: CDR1 KGHSH, CDR2 LQKENI. The CDR3 spans 13 residues. Trimming took 2 bases from V and 8 from J, leaving 10 bases between them. CDR3 nucleotide sequence: TGTGCCAGCTCACCAACACGAGGGCATGAGCAGTTCTTC. It yields the protein CASSPTRGHEQFF.

This chain uses TRBV28 with TRBJ2-5; a possible D gene is TRBD2 (5 bases). Trimming left V 2 bases short and J 1 base short, with 8 bases between. From germline, CDR1 is MDHEN and CDR2 SYDVKM. The length of the CDR3 is 14 residues. For the CDR3, the DNA is TGTGCCAGCAGTTTAAGCCTAGCCCAAGAGACCCAGTACTTC. This translates into CASSLSLAQETQYF.

The chain joins TRBV13 to TRBJ2-1, with TRBD2 matching 8 bases. The ends lost 5 bases at V and 2 bases at J; junction bases unmatched: 11. Germline V CDR1 and CDR2: PRHDT, FYEKMQ (reference sequence). The CDR3 loop spans 17 amino acids. CDR3 sequence reads: CASSPRGIAGTYNEQFF. The CDR3 DNA follows: TGTGCCAGCAGCCCGAGGGGGATAGCGGGAACCTACAATGAGCAGTTCTTC.

This clone was seen only a few times. The J gene is TRBJ1-4, the V gene TRBV25-1; TRBD1 aligns across 10 bases. Looked up from germline, CDR1 is MGHDK and CDR2 is SYGVNS. Trimming took 8 bases from V and 7 from J; bases not matched to a gene: 13. The CDR3 length is 16 residues. The CDR3 nucleotides are TGTGCCAGCGCTCTGGCAGCCGGGACAGGGGTTGAAAAACTGTTTTTT. Its translation is CASALAAGTGVEKLFF. Full variable domain (outside the CDR3, taken from reference TRBV25-1 and TRBJ1-4): EADIYQTPRYLVIGTGKKITLECSQTMGHDKMYWYQQDPGMELHLIHYSYGVNSTEKGDLSSESTVSRIRTEHFPLTLESARPSHTSQYLCASALAAGTGVEKLFFGSGTQLSVL.

The chain is built from TRBV7-2 and TRBJ1-3; tentatively, D is TRBD1 (5 bases). CDR1 and CDR2 from the germline V gene are SGHTA and FQGNSA. This CDR3 is built from 14 residues. V gave up 5 bases and J gave up 8 bases, with 16 bases separating them. The CDR3 DNA is TGTGCCAGCAGCCTTCAGCCGGGCAGGGACACCATATATTTT. This translates into CASSLQPGRDTIYF.

The chain joins TRBV25-1 to TRBJ2-1; D not resolved. V lost 1 base to trimming and J lost 12 bases, with 7 bases between them. Germline V CDR1 and CDR2: MGHDK, SYGVNS. This CDR3 is built from 11 residues. Here the CDR3 reads CASSESLGQFF. In nucleotides, the CDR3 is TGTGCCAGCAGTGAATCCCTCGGGCAGTTCTTC.

This clone was recorded once. This chain joins TRBV7-2 and TRBJ2-7, with 7 bases fitting TRBD2. The V gene's germline CDR1 is SGHTA and CDR2 FQGNSA. The CDR3 consists of 15 residues. Trimming took 2 bases from V and 5 from J; bases not matched to a gene: 9. CDR3 DNA sequence: TGTGCCAGCAGCTTACGACGGGGGGAGGGCCACGAGCAGTACTTC. Translating it yields CASSLRRGEGHEQYF.

This clone has just one count. The rearrangement uses TRBV6-5 and TRBJ1-2; D ambiguous. Germline CDR1 is MNHEY and CDR2 is SVGAGI. V was pared by 9 bases and J by 4 bases, with 15 bases between. This CDR3 region has 13 residues. In nucleotides, the CDR3 is TGTGCCAGTCTGGGCCTCGGCAGCTATGGCTACACCTTC. As protein: CASLGLGSYGYTF.

V and J are TRBV6-5 and TRBJ2-6; 7 bases align to TRBD1. The germline gives CDR1 MNHEY, CDR2 SVGAGI. Trimming took 7 bases from V and 0 from J; bases not matched to a gene: 3. This CDR3 contains 15 residues. CDR3 sequence: CASNRQGSGANVLTF. CDR3 nucleotides: TGTGCCAGCAACCGACAGGGCTCTGGGGCCAACGTCCTGACTTTC.

The chain recombines TRBV3-1 (or the pseudogene TRBV3-2) with TRBJ2-7; 10 nucleotides line up with TRBD2. V was pared by 3 bases and J by 4 bases, with 9 bases of the junction left unmatched. CDR1 LGHDT and CDR2 YNNKEL come from the germline V gene (reference sequence). The CDR3 runs to 16 residues. Here the CDR3 reads CASSQESGRARYEQYF. CDR3 DNA: TGTGCCAGCAGCCAGGAAAGCGGGAGGGCCAGGTACGAGCAGTACTTC.

There are a few counts of this clone. V gene TRBV7-8 combines with J gene TRBJ1-5; TRBD1 is a possible D gene (5 bases). The CDR3 is 13 amino acids. Between the trimmed V and J ends, which lost 5 bases and 6 bases, there was a span of 11 bases. Per the germline V gene, CDR1 is SGHVS and CDR2 is FQNEAQ. The CDR3 DNA sequence: TGTGCCAGCAGCCGGGACTTGGCTCAGCCCCAGCATTTT. Protein sequence: CASSRDLAQPQHF.

The CDR3 is CATSDPTGYGYTF. The CDR3 DNA reads TGTGCCACCAGTGATCCAACAGGGTATGGCTACACCTTC. The chain joins TRBV24-1 to TRBJ1-2; tentatively, D is TRBD1 (6 bases). This CDR3 is built from 13 residues. Germline CDR1 KGHDR, CDR2 SFDVKD. V lost 3 bases and J lost 5, with 9 bases in between.